Listed below are T cell receptor beta chains from one sample, sequenced in a study of blood T cell repertoires in COVID-19. The table came from immunoSEQ multiplex PCR; TCRdb's copy has only in-frame clones and leaves some out. In the table there are roughly 150,000 clones, less than 85% of which are singletons. Sequencing was performed on peripheral blood. The receptors stem from a woman aged 80 or over with active or convalescent COVID-19. The CDR3 runs from the conserved cysteine through the conserved F or W. The D gene is left open where the match is weak. Size values are once, few and many counts, or a class for expanded clones, and some rows have none.

clone_size j_call d_call v_call cdr3_nt cdr3_aa
. TRBJ2-2 TRBD1 TRBV5-1 TGCGCCACCAAACCGGGACAGAGCACCGGGGAGCTGTTTTTT CATKPGQSTGELFF
. TRBJ2-2 TRBD1 TRBV27 TGTGCCAGCAGAAGGACAGGGACCGGGGAGCTGTTTTTT CASRRTGTGELFF
once TRBJ1-2 . TRBV18 TGTGCCAGCTCACCAGCCTCAGGGTCTCGTCCTTTGGATGGCTACACCTTC CASSPASGSRPLDGYTF
. TRBJ1-1 . TRBV2 TGTGCCAGCAGTCCTCGACAGGTCGAAGGGCAGGCTGAAGCTTTCTTT CASSPRQVEGQAEAFF
. TRBJ2-3 . TRBV7-3 TGTGCCAGCAGCTCGACTAGGTTAGATACGCAGTATTTT CASSSTRLDTQYF
. TRBJ2-3 TRBD2 TRBV12-3/TRBV12-4 TGTGCCAGCAGTTTAGTGGGAGGGGATACGCAGTATTTT CASSLVGGDTQYF
. TRBJ2-7 . TRBV18 TGTGCCAGCTCACTAACTAGGGCTGGTAACAGCGAGCAGTACTTC CASSLTRAGNSEQYF
. TRBJ2-1 TRBD1 TRBV3-1/TRBV3-2 TGTGCCAGCAGCCAAAATAGGGGTCGGGGACAGGTCCTCTATTACTCCTACAATGAGCAGTTCTTC CASSQNRGRGQVLYYSYNEQFF
. TRBJ1-4 . TRBV10-3 TGTGCCATCAGTGAAAGGGGGGGTAATGAAAAACTGTTTTTT CAISERGGNEKLFF
. TRBJ1-2 . TRBV5-1 TGCGCCAGCAGCTTGACAGAAAACTATGGCTACACCTTC CASSLTENYGYTF
. TRBJ1-1 . TRBV9 TGTGCCAGCAGCACCCTGCAGCATGCGGGTACTGAAGCTTTCTTT CASSTLQHAGTEAFF
. TRBJ1-3 TRBD1 TRBV28 TGTGCCAGCAGGATACAGGGGGCAATAAACACCATATATTTT CASRIQGAINTIYF
. TRBJ2-3 TRBD2 TRBV10-3 TGTGCCATCAGCAGACTAGCGGGAGACACAGATACGCAGTATTTT CAISRLAGDTDTQYF
. TRBJ1-5 . TRBV19 TGTGCCAGTAGTATATCGGGGAGTAGCAATCAGCCCCAGCATTTT CASSISGSSNQPQHF
. TRBJ1-6 . TRBV2 TGTGCCAGCAGTGCTACGGGGAATTCACCCCTCCACTTT CASSATGNSPLHF
. TRBJ1-5 . TRBV28 TGTGCCAGCAGTTCGCCCGGGTTTAGCAATCAGCCCCAGCATTTT CASSSPGFSNQPQHF
. TRBJ2-3 . TRBV5-4 TGTGCCAGCAGCTTTCGATTGGCGGGAAGCACAGATACGCAGTATTTT CASSFRLAGSTDTQYF
. TRBJ1-4 . TRBV5-8 TGTGCCAGCAACAGACGACAGGCAAATAATGAAAAACTGTTTTTT CASNRRQANNEKLFF
. TRBJ2-1 TRBD2 TRBV4-2 TGTGCCAGCAGCCAACACTCTAGGACTAGTTATGCCAATGAGCAGTTCTTC CASSQHSRTSYANEQFF
. TRBJ2-1 TRBD2 TRBV3-1/TRBV3-2 TGTGCCAGCAGAAATCGGGTAGCGGGAGTTTACAATGAGCAGTTCTTC CASRNRVAGVYNEQFF
. TRBJ2-7 . TRBV28 TGTGCCAGCAGTCCGCGGGTAGGGCGGAGGAGCTCCTACGAGCAGTACTTC CASSPRVGRRSSYEQYF
. TRBJ1-6 . TRBV5-5 TGTGCCAGCAGCTTTAGACCTGGATGGAGTAATTCACCCCTCCACTTT CASSFRPGWSNSPLHF
. TRBJ2-3 . TRBV19 TGTGCCAGTAGTATCGGGAAAGATACGCAGTATTTT CASSIGKDTQYF
. TRBJ2-7 TRBD1 TRBV5-5 TGTGCCAGCAGCCAGCCGGGACAGATATCCTACGAGCAGTACTTC CASSQPGQISYEQYF
. TRBJ1-4 . TRBV7-7 TGTGCCAGCAGCTTCCCCGGGGGAAAACTGTTTTTT CASSFPGGKLFF
. TRBJ1-1 . TRBV10-3 TGTGCCATCAGTGCCCCCGCCGGGAGGAACACTGAAGCTTTCTTT CAISAPAGRNTEAFF
. TRBJ1-2 TRBD1 TRBV7-3 TGTGCCAGCAGCATCACAGGGGTCTATGGCTACACCTTC CASSITGVYGYTF
. TRBJ1-5 TRBD1 TRBV5-1 TGCGCCAGCAGCCCAAACCCGGGACAGGGTAATCAGCCCCAGCATTTT CASSPNPGQGNQPQHF
. TRBJ1-2 . TRBV5-1 TGCGCCAGCAGCATGGGGGACACGAGCCTCTATGGCTACACCTTC CASSMGDTSLYGYTF
. TRBJ2-3 . TRBV5-1 TGCGCCAGCAGCTTGACCGGGACTTCTAGCACAGATACGCAGTATTTT CASSLTGTSSTDTQYF
few TRBJ1-5 TRBD1 TRBV2 TGTGCCAGCAACCACGACAGGGGGCGAGCTTCCGATCAGCCCCAGCATTTT CASNHDRGRASDQPQHF
. TRBJ2-5 TRBD2 TRBV5-1 TGCGCCAGCAGCTTGGGGCTAGCGGGAGGAGAAGAGACCCAGTACTTC CASSLGLAGGEETQYF